Presented here are 15 T cell receptor beta chains from one specimen sequenced in a study of T cell changes during pregnancy in multiple sclerosis. The method was immunoSEQ multiplex PCR; TCRdb's version includes in-frame clones alone and lacks a portion of them. The sample lists about 69,000 clones; around 92% were seen once. The source was peripheral blood, collected in the third trimester of pregnancy. The source is a female donor in good health, enrolled as a control in a pregnancy study.

V usage is TRBV18 and J usage is TRBJ1-3; unclear D gene. Deletions cut 2 bases from V and 1 base from J, with 6 bases between. CDR1 and CDR2 (germline): KGHSH, LQKENI. The CDR3 runs to 14 residues. DNA of the CDR3: TGTGCCAGCTCACCAGAGGTTTCTGGAAACACCATATATTTT. Encoded protein: CASSPEVSGNTIYF. Full variable domain (outside the CDR3, taken from reference TRBV18 and TRBJ1-3): NAGVMQNPRHLVRRRGQEARLRCSPMKGHSHVYWYRQLPEEGLKFMVYLQKENIIDESGMPKERFSAEFPKEGPSILRIQQVVRGDSAAYFCASSPEVSGNTIYFGEGSWLTVV.

V and J are TRBV29-1 and TRBJ2-7; perhaps TRBD1 as D (5 bases). Germline CDR1 SQVTM, CDR2 ANQGSEA. V lost 4 bases and J 6 bases, leaving 22 bases between the germline ends. CDR3 size: 15 residues. CDR3: CSVAPPGRLTTEQYF. CDR3 nucleotides: TGCAGCGTTGCTCCACCAGGGCGGCTAACCACCGAGCAGTACTTC.

The J gene is TRBJ1-1, the V gene TRBV5-1; no clear D gene. Germline CDR1 and CDR2: SGHRS and YFSETQ. The CDR3 has 16 residues. Trimming pared 0 bases from V and 0 bases from J, leaving 12 bases between. Here the CDR3 reads CASSLGRGGLNTEAFF. The DNA for the CDR3 is TGCGCCAGCAGCTTGGGGCGGGGAGGACTGAACACTGAAGCTTTCTTT. Based on the CDR3 plus reference TRBV5-1 and TRBJ1-1, the full variable domain is KAGVTQTPRYLIKTRGQQVTLSCSPISGHRSVSWYQQTPGQGLQFLFEYFSETQRNKGNFPGRFSGRQFSNSRSEMNVSTLELGDSALYLCASSLGRGGLNTEAFFGQGTRLTVV.

The CDR3 is CASSKGPQAAQSSYNEQFF. The CDR3 DNA sequence: TGTGCCAGCAGCAAAGGCCCCCAAGCAGCGCAGAGCTCCTACAATGAGCAGTTCTTC. The V and J genes are TRBV21-1 and TRBJ2-1; the D call TRBD2 from the table was never checked on the DNA. TRBV21-1 is shown as a pseudogene. The CDR3 loop spans 19 amino acids.

The chain combines TRBV5-6 with TRBJ2-5; tentative D call: TRBD2 (6 bases). This CDR3 spans 15 amino acids. The germline V gene encodes CDR1 SGHDT and CDR2 YYEEEE. Trimming stripped 1 base from V and 4 bases from J, with 14 bases between. CDR3 in DNA: TGTGCCAGCAGCTTGCTACCGGGGGTAGGAGAGACCCAGTACTTC. Protein sequence: CASSLLPGVGETQYF.

The chain employs TRBV4-1 and TRBJ2-3, with D perhaps TRBD2 (7 bases). The CDR3 runs 18 residues. Germline V gene lookup returns CDR1 MGHRA and CDR2 YSYEKL. V was pared by 3 bases and J by 0 bases, with 19 bases between. CDR3 residues: CASSHPSWGGGSTDTQYF. The CDR3 bases are TGCGCCAGCAGCCACCCCTCCTGGGGGGGCGGGAGCACAGATACGCAGTATTTT.

V and J are TRBV7-8 and TRBJ1-5; D uncertain. This CDR3 has 14 residues. CDR1 and CDR2 from the germline V gene are SGHVS and FQNEAQ. Trimming stripped 1 base from V and 6 bases from J, with 10 bases between. The CDR3 DNA is TGTGCCAGCAGCTTAGTGACCGGAGGTCAGCCCCAGCATTTT. Encoded protein: CASSLVTGGQPQHF.

The rearrangement joins TRBV9 to TRBJ2-7; D gene uncertain. This CDR3 is built from 13 residues. Germline V gives CDR1 SGDLS, CDR2 YYNGEE. V was cut by 0 bases and J by 5 bases, with 9 bases left in between. The CDR3 loop is CASSVGLVHEQYF. In nucleotides, the CDR3 is TGTGCCAGCAGCGTAGGCCTAGTCCACGAGCAGTACTTC.

The V and J genes are TRBV5-1 and TRBJ2-3; 7 bases map to TRBD2. After removal of 2 bases from V and 0 bases from J, the junction contained 0 bases not matched to a gene. The germline CDR1 and CDR2 sequences are SGHRS and YFSETQ. The CDR3 is 14 amino acids. The CDR3 sequence is CASSFSGSTDTQYF. The CDR3 DNA follows: TGCGCCAGCAGCTTTAGCGGGAGCACAGATACGCAGTATTTT.

The rearrangement uses TRBV7-9 and TRBJ1-3; 7 bases align to TRBD1. The CDR3 contains 15 residues. Germline loops: CDR1 SEHNR, CDR2 FQNEAQ (reference sequence). V was clipped by 5 bases and J by 0 bases; unmatched bases: 4. The CDR3 coding sequence is TGTGCCAGCAGCCCTGGGACAGCCTCTGGAAACACCATATATTTT. This translates into CASSPGTASGNTIYF. The complete variable domain, with remaining parts taken from reference TRBV7-9 and TRBJ1-3, reads DTGVSQNPRHKITKRGQNVTFRCDPISEHNRLYWYRQTLGQGPEFLTYFQNEAQLEKSRLLSDRFSAERPKGSFSTLEIQRTEQGDSAMYLCASSPGTASGNTIYFGEGSWLTVV.

This clone was seen only a few times. This chain connects TRBV30 to TRBJ1-5; D is undetermined. The CDR3 length is 14 residues. Trimming shortened V by 4 bases and J by 0 bases, and 10 bases separated the two germline ends. Germline V gene sequence: CDR1 GTSNPN, CDR2 SVGIG (reference sequence). The CDR3 sequence is CAWTTRYSNQPQHF. DNA for the CDR3: TGTGCCTGGACGACAAGATATAGCAATCAGCCCCAGCATTTT.

The gene calls are TRBV21-1 and TRBJ2-1; the table calls TRBD2, which could not be checked here. TRBV21-1 constitutes a pseudogene. The CDR3 sequence is 16 residues long. CDR3 residues: CASSKGFLAAYNEQFF. The CDR3 bases are TGTGCCAGCAGCAAGGGTTTTCTAGCGGCCTACAATGAGCAGTTCTTC.

The chain joins TRBV2 to TRBJ2-3, with 7 bases matching TRBD2. Trimming cost V 7 bases and J 1 base; bases outside gene matches: 17. Germline V gene data show CDR1 as SNHLY and CDR2 as FYNNEI. CDR3 length: 18 amino acids. CDR3 nucleotides: TGTGCCAGCATTTACGGGGGGTCTAGAGTACGGGGCACAGATACGCAGTATTTT. Translation: CASIYGGSRVRGTDTQYF.

This chain uses TRBV11-1 with TRBJ2-1; TRBD1 matches at 10 bases. CDR3 length: 16 amino acids. Germline CDR1 SGHAT, CDR2 FQDESV (reference sequence). Trimming cost V 0 bases and J 6 bases; bases outside gene matches: 5. The CDR3 reads CASSLARTGGGNEQFF. In DNA, the CDR3 is TGTGCCAGCAGCTTAGCCAGGACAGGGGGGGGCAATGAGCAGTTCTTC.

The gene calls are TRBV7-2 and TRBJ2-3; TRBD2 agrees at 13 bases. Per germline, CDR1 SGHTA and CDR2 FQGNSA. The ends lost 3 bases at V and 6 bases at J; junction bases unmatched: 6. CDR3 length: 16 amino acids. CDR3 in DNA: TGTGCCAGCAGCTTCGGACTAGCGGGAGTTTCGGATACGCAGTATTTT. Translation: CASSFGLAGVSDTQYF.